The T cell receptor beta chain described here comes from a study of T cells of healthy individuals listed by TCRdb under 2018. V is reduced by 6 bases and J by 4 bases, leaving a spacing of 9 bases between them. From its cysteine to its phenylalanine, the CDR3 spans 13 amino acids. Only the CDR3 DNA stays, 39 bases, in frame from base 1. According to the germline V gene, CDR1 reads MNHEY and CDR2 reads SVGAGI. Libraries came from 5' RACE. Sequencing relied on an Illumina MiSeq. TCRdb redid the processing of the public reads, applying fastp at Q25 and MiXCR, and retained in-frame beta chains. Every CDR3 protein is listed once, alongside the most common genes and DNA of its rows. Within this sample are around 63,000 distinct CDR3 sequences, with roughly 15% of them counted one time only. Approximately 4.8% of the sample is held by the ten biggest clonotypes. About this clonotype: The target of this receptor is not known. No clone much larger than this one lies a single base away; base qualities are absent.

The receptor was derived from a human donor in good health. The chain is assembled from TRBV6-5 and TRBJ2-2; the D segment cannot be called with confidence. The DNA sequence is TGTGCCAGCAGCAAAGGGTTCACCGGGGAGCTGTTTTTT. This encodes CASSKGFTGELFF.